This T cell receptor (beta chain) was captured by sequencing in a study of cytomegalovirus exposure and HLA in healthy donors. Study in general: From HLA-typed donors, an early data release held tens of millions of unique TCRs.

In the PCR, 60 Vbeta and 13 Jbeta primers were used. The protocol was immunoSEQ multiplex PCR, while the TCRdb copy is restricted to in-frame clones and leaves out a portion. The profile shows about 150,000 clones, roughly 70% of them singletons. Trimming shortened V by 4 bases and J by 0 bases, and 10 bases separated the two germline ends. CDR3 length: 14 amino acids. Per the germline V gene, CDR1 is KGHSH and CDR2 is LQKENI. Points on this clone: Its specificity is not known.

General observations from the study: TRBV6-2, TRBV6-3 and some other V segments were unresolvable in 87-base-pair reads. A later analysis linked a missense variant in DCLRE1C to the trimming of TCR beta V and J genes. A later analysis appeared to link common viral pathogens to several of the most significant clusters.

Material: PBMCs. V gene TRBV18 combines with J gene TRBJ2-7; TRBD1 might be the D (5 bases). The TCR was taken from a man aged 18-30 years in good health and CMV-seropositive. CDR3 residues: CASSRGFSSYEQYF. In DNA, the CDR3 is TGTGCCAGCTCACGGGGCTTTTCCTCCTACGAGCAGTACTTC.